This is a list of T cell receptor beta chains from one sample in a study of blood T cell repertoires in COVID-19. The table came from immunoSEQ multiplex PCR; TCRdb's copy has only in-frame clones and leaves some out. Here the sample spans more than 50,000 clones, about nine tenths being singletons. Sequencing was carried out using peripheral blood. Receptors were obtained from a man of 80 years or more with acute or convalescent COVID-19. Each CDR3 is given with its conserved first and last residue. Each record gives: J gene, D gene, clone size, V gene, CDR3 protein, CDR3 DNA. A D gene is named only where the DNA matches it firmly. Rows give clone size only sometimes, using once, few, many, or a class for an expanded clone.

>TRBJ2-2|NA|NA|TRBV5-4
CASSRGARGGTGELFF
TGTGCCAGCAGCCGGGGGGCGCGGGGAGGAACCGGGGAGCTGTTTTTT
>TRBJ2-1|TRBD1|NA|TRBV5-1
CASSTGTDLFGSYNEQFF
TGCGCCAGCAGTACCGGGACAGACCTTTTTGGGTCCTACAATGAGCAGTTCTTC
>TRBJ2-7|TRBD1|once|TRBV2
CASSRGQVDYEQYF
TGTGCCAGCAGTCGGGGACAGGTCGACTACGAGCAGTACTTC
>TRBJ2-7|NA|NA|TRBV18
CASSPPGGYEQYF
TGTGCCAGCTCACCACCGGGGGGCTACGAGCAGTACTTC
>TRBJ1-3|TRBD1|once|TRBV10-3
CAISGRDRAAGNTIYF
TGTGCCATCAGTGGCCGGGACAGGGCAGCCGGAAACACCATATATTTT
>TRBJ2-7|NA|NA|TRBV21-1
CASSRGQGREGYEQYF
TGTGCCAGCAGCAGGGGTCAGGGGCGAGAGGGGTACGAGCAGTACTTC
>TRBJ1-4|TRBD1|NA|TRBV7-6
CASSPLGTALTNEKLFF
TGTGCCAGCAGCCCCCTGGGGACAGCCCTAACTAATGAAAAACTGTTTTTT
>TRBJ2-3|TRBD1|NA|TRBV6-5
CASIPGQGVADTQYF
TGTGCCAGCATCCCGGGACAGGGGGTGGCAGATACGCAGTATTTT
>TRBJ1-2|NA|NA|TRBV18
CASSPTAGSNYGYTF
TGTGCCAGCTCACCAACGGCAGGGTCTAACTATGGCTACACCTTC
>TRBJ1-2|TRBD1|NA|TRBV5-1
CASSLGDRNGYTF
TGCGCCAGCAGCTTGGGGGACAGGAATGGCTACACCTTC
>TRBJ2-3|TRBD2|NA|TRBV28
CASSRSGDGTDTQYF
TGTGCCAGCAGTCGGAGCGGGGATGGGACAGATACGCAGTATTTT
>TRBJ1-3|NA|NA|TRBV19
CASRAVSGNTIYF
TGTGCCAGTAGAGCTGTGTCCGGAAACACCATATATTTT
>TRBJ2-1|NA|NA|TRBV27
CASMRYNEQFF
TGTGCCAGCATGCGATACAATGAGCAGTTCTTC
>TRBJ1-5|NA|NA|TRBV28
CASSLSPGLGSHDQPQHF
TGTGCCAGCAGTTTATCGCCGGGGTTGGGATCTCACGATCAGCCCCAGCATTTT
>TRBJ1-1|NA|many|TRBV6-6
CASSSGRGSEAFF
TGTGCCAGCAGCTCTGGGCGGGGGTCTGAAGCTTTCTTT
>TRBJ2-2|NA|NA|TRBV6-5
CASRVGNTGELFF
TGTGCCAGCAGGGTCGGTAACACCGGGGAGCTGTTTTTT
>TRBJ1-1|NA|NA|TRBV2
CASSEMNSAFF
TGTGCCAGCAGTGAAATGAACTCGGCTTTCTTT
>TRBJ2-5|TRBD1|NA|TRBV10-3
CAISPAGGETQYF
TGTGCCATCAGCCCGGCAGGGGGAGAGACCCAGTACTTC
>TRBJ2-3|TRBD2|NA|TRBV6-5
CASSSGGTDTQYF
TGTGCCAGCAGTAGCGGGGGTACAGATACGCAGTATTTT
>TRBJ2-7|TRBD1|NA|TRBV9
CASSVGQGVGYEQYF
TGTGCCAGCAGCGTAGGACAGGGGGTCGGGTACGAGCAGTACTTC
>TRBJ1-3|NA|NA|TRBV11-2
CASSLSQGYSGNTIYF
TGTGCCAGCAGCTTATCTCAGGGGTATTCTGGAAACACCATATATTTT
>TRBJ1-5|TRBD1|NA|TRBV7-8
CASSPLTGGLQPQHF
TGTGCCAGCAGCCCGTTGACAGGGGGTCTTCAGCCCCAGCATTTT
>TRBJ1-2|TRBD1|NA|TRBV5-1
CASKKQGGVNYGYTF
TGCGCCAGCAAAAAGCAGGGGGGAGTTAACTATGGCTACACCTTC
>TRBJ1-1|TRBD1|once|TRBV5-1
CASSSGTGAIEAFF
TGCGCCAGCAGCTCCGGGACAGGCGCGATTGAAGCTTTCTTT
>TRBJ2-7|NA|NA|TRBV10-3
CAISAGASYEQYF
TGTGCCATCAGTGCGGGAGCCTCCTACGAGCAGTACTTC
>TRBJ2-7|NA|NA|TRBV14
CASSQVAASSYEQYF
TGTGCCAGCAGCCAAGTCGCAGCTAGCTCCTACGAGCAGTACTTC
>TRBJ2-7|NA|once|TRBV6-5
CASTRGLRDSYEQYF
TGTGCCAGCACCCGCGGCCTCCGAGATTCCTACGAGCAGTACTTC
>TRBJ2-6|NA|NA|TRBV19
CASETALNVLTF
TGTGCCAGTGAGACAGCGCTCAACGTCCTGACTTTC
>TRBJ2-7|TRBD2|NA|TRBV6-5
CASSYISGGGYEQYF
TGTGCCAGCAGTTACATCTCTGGGGGGGGCTACGAGCAGTACTTC
>TRBJ1-2|NA|NA|TRBV6-4
CASSDSRLYGYTF
TGTGCCAGCAGTGACTCGAGACTCTATGGCTACACCTTC
>TRBJ2-5|NA|once|TRBV5-4
CASSFQGAGETQYF
TGTGCCAGCAGCTTCCAGGGCGCAGGAGAGACCCAGTACTTC
>TRBJ2-7|NA|NA|TRBV21-1
CASSGDRDIEQYF
TGTGCCAGCAGTGGGGACAGGGATATAGAGCAGTACTTC
>TRBJ2-3|NA|NA|TRBV19
CASSTRTVRGTDTQYF
TGTGCCAGTAGTACCCGGACAGTCCGGGGCACAGATACGCAGTATTTT
>TRBJ2-3|TRBD1|NA|TRBV5-1
CASSQRTGGTDTQYF
TGCGCCAGCAGCCAACGGACAGGAGGCACAGATACGCAGTATTTT
>TRBJ2-5|TRBD2|NA|TRBV2
CASSENSGEETQYF
TGTGCCAGCAGTGAAAATAGCGGGGAAGAGACCCAGTACTTC
>TRBJ1-6|NA|NA|TRBV5-5
CASSREEYDRRNSPLHF
TGTGCCAGCAGCCGCGAGGAATATGACAGGCGGAACTCACCCCTCCACTTT
>TRBJ1-2|NA|NA|TRBV14
CASSQVAVSGGYTF
TGTGCCAGCAGCCAAGTAGCGGTCAGCGGAGGCTACACCTTC
>TRBJ2-1|TRBD2|NA|TRBV7-2
CASSQGLAGNNEQFF
TGTGCCAGCAGCCAAGGACTAGCGGGGAACAATGAGCAGTTCTTC
>TRBJ2-7|NA|NA|TRBV19
CASSTGLGDEQYF
TGTGCCAGTAGTACGGGACTCGGAGACGAGCAGTACTTC
>TRBJ2-3|TRBD2|NA|TRBV11-2
CASSPRGGGVTDTQYF
TGTGCCAGCAGCCCCAGGGGCGGGGGGGTCACAGATACGCAGTATTTT
>TRBJ1-3|TRBD1|NA|TRBV6-5
CASRSQGADGNTIYF
TGTGCCAGCAGGTCGCAGGGGGCTGATGGAAACACCATATATTTT
>TRBJ2-1|TRBD2|NA|TRBV24-1
CATSEPGLAGDEQFF
TGTGCCACCAGTGAACCGGGACTAGCGGGCGATGAGCAGTTCTTC
>TRBJ2-7|NA|NA|TRBV5-5
CASSWVGRTSYEQYF
TGTGCCAGCAGCTGGGTTGGGAGGACCTCCTACGAGCAGTACTTC
>TRBJ1-4|NA|NA|TRBV12-3/TRBV12-4
CASKHNEKLFF
TGTGCCAGCAAGCATAATGAAAAACTGTTTTTT
>TRBJ2-1|TRBD1|NA|TRBV6-5
CASSYSGTGVVNEQFF
TGTGCCAGCAGTTACTCAGGGACAGGGGTGGTCAATGAGCAGTTCTTC
>TRBJ1-4|TRBD1|NA|TRBV10-3
CATEPGQNEKLFF
TGTGCCACAGAACCGGGACAGAATGAAAAACTGTTTTTT
>TRBJ2-7|TRBD1|NA|TRBV4-2
CASSPGTGDFYYEQYF
TGTGCCAGCAGCCCCGGGACAGGCGACTTCTACTACGAGCAGTACTTC
>TRBJ2-3|TRBD1|NA|TRBV7-3
CTSSSSGTGSSDTQYF
TGTACCAGCAGCTCCTCCGGGACAGGGTCGTCAGATACGCAGTATTTT
>TRBJ2-7|NA|NA|TRBV3-1/TRBV3-2
CASSQDRDWRSYEQYF
TGTGCCAGCAGCCAAGATCGAGACTGGAGATCCTACGAGCAGTACTTC
>TRBJ1-1|TRBD1|NA|TRBV3-1/TRBV3-2
CASSSSQGHTEAFF
TGTGCCAGCAGCTCATCACAGGGGCACACTGAAGCTTTCTTT
>TRBJ1-2|NA|NA|TRBV5-1
CASSLEQHGYTF
TGCGCCAGCAGCTTGGAACAGCATGGCTACACCTTC
>TRBJ1-4|TRBD1|NA|TRBV6-5
CASSFGQGQPEKLFF
TGTGCCAGCAGTTTCGGACAGGGGCAACCTGAAAAACTGTTTTTT
>TRBJ2-2|TRBD1|NA|TRBV19
CASRDPTGGYAGELFF
TGTGCCAGTAGGGACCCGACAGGGGGTTACGCCGGGGAGCTGTTTTTT
>TRBJ2-5|TRBD1|few|TRBV30
CALKGTGGETQYF
TGTGCCTTGAAGGGGACAGGGGGAGAGACCCAGTACTTC
>TRBJ2-3|NA|NA|TRBV9
CASSPFRDSTDTQYF
TGTGCCAGCAGCCCTTTCAGGGATAGCACAGATACGCAGTATTTT
>TRBJ2-7|NA|NA|TRBV5-4
CASSFSQAGSYEQYF
TGTGCCAGCAGCTTTTCACAGGCCGGTTCCTACGAGCAGTACTTC
>TRBJ2-1|TRBD2|NA|TRBV19
CASSISAGGSAGHEQFF
TGTGCCAGTAGTATCTCAGCGGGGGGAAGCGCGGGGCATGAGCAGTTCTTC
>TRBJ2-7|TRBD2|NA|TRBV7-2
CASSLAGGGAYEQYF
TGTGCCAGCAGCTTAGCTGGCGGGGGGGCCTACGAGCAGTACTTC
>TRBJ2-7|NA|NA|TRBV2
CASSEAGGGEQYF
TGTGCCAGCAGTGAAGCGGGAGGTGGCGAGCAGTACTTC